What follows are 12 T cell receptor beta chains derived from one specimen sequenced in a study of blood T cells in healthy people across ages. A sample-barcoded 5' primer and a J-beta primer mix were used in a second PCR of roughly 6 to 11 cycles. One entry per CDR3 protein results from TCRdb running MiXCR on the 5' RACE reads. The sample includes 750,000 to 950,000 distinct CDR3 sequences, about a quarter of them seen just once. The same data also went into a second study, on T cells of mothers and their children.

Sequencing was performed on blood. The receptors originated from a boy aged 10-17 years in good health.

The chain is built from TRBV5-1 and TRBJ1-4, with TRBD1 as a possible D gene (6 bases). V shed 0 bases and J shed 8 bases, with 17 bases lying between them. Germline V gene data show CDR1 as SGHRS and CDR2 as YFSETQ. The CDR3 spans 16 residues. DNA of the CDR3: TGCGCCAGCAGCTTGGCCATAACAGGGAATTTCGAAAAACTGTTTTTT. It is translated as CASSLAITGNFEKLFF.

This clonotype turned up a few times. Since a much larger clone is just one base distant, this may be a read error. For the CDR3, the DNA is TGTGCCAGCAGCCCAGCCCTGAATGAGGCAACCTACGGGCAGTACTTC. Protein sequence: CASSPALNEATYGQYF. The chain joins TRBV4-2 to TRBJ2-7; unclear D gene. CDR3 length equals 16 residues. Germline V CDR1 and CDR2: LGHNA, YNFKEQ.

CDR3 bases: TGTGCCAGCAGCCAAGGGGACTACCAGTACTTC. It yields the protein CASSQGDYQYF. The chain links TRBV3-1 to TRBJ2-7; 7 positions agree with TRBD2. The CDR3 consists of 11 residues. The J segment lost 10 bases and the V segment lost 1 base, leaving 1 base of the junction unmatched. CDR1 and CDR2 from the germline V gene are LGHDT and YNNKEL (reference sequence).

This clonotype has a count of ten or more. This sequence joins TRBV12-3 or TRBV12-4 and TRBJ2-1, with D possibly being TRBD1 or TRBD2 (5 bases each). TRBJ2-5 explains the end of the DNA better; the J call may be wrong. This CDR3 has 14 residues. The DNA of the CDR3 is TGTGCCAGCAGTTCAGGGACCAACGAGGGGACCCAGTACTTC. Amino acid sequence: CASSSGTNEGTQYF.

The CDR3 loop is CASSQEAGTPKVRSPLHF. The CDR3 DNA reads TGCGCCAGCAGCCAAGAAGCTGGGACGCCAAAAGTTCGGTCACCCCTCCACTTT. The chain links TRBV4-3 to TRBJ1-6, with a possible D match to TRBD1 (5 bases). Trimming left V 0 bases short and J 10 bases short, with 22 bases between. This CDR3 has 18 residues. CDR1 is LGHNA and CDR2 is YSLEER in the germline V gene.

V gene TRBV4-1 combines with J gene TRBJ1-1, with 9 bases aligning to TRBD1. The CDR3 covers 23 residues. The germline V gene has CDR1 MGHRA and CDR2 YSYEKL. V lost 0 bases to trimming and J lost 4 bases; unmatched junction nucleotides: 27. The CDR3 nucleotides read TGCGCCAGCAGCCAAGAATTCGCACGACGTAGGACGGACAGGGGACGGCAGGGCACTGAAGCTTTCTTT. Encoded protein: CASSQEFARRRTDRGRQGTEAFF.

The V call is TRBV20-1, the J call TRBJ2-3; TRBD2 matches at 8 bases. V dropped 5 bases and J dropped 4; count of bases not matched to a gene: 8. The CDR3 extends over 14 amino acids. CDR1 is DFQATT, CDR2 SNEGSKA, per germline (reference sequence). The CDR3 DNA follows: TGCAGTGCTCCTTTAGCGGGGAGGGCAGATACGCAGTATTTT. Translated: CSAPLAGRADTQYF.

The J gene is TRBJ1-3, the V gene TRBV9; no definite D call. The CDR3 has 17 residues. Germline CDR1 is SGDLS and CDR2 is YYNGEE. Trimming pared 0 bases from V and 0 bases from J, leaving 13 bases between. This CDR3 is CASSVEGGGRSGNTIYF. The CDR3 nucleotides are TGTGCCAGCAGCGTAGAGGGAGGCGGACGCTCTGGAAACACCATATATTTT.

CDR3 sequence (DNA): TGTGCCAGCAGTTTACGGCCGGCAACTAATGAAAAACTGTTTTTT. This encodes CASSLRPATNEKLFF. The chain employs TRBV28 and TRBJ1-4; no clear D gene. Germline CDR1 reads MDHEN; CDR2 reads SYDVKM. The CDR3 is 15 residues long. V gave up 2 bases and J gave up 0 bases, with 7 bases separating them.

CDR3 in DNA: TGTGCCAGCAGTCCCCGTGACGGGTACAATCAGCCCCAGCATTTT. It yields the protein CASSPRDGYNQPQHF. The V call is TRBV6-6, the J call TRBJ1-5; D is uncertain. The CDR3 loop spans 15 amino acids. Per germline, CDR1 MNHNY and CDR2 SVGAGI (reference sequence). V lost 5 bases and J 3 bases, leaving 14 bases between the germline ends.

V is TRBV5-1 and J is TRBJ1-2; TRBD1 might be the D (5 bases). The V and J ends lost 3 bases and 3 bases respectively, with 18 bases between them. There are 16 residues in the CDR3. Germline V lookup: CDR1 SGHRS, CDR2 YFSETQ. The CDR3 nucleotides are TGCGCCAGCAGCTCGGGAGAGAGGGGTTGGGACTATGGCTACACCTTC. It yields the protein CASSSGERGWDYGYTF.

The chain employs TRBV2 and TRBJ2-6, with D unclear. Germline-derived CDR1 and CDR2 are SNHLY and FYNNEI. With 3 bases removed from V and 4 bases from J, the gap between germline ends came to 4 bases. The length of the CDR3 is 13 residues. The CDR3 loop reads CASSEVGANVLTF. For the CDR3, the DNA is TGTGCCAGCAGTGAGGTGGGGGCCAACGTCCTGACTTTC.